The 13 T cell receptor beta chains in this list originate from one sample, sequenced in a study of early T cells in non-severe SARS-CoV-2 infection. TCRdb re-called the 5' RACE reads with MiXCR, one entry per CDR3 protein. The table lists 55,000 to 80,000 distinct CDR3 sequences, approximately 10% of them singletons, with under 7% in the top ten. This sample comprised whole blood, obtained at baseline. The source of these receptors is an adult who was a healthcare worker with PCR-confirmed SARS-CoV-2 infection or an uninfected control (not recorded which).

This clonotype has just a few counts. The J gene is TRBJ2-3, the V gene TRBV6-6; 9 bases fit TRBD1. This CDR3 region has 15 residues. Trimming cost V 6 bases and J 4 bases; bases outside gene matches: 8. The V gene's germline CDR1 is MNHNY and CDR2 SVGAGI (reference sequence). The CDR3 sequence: CASSHRQGGADTQYF. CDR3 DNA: TGTGCCAGCAGCCACCGACAGGGGGGTGCAGATACGCAGTATTTT.

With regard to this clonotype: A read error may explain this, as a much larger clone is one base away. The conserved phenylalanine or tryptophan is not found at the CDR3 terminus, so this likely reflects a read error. The CDR3 DNA reads as TGCAGCGTTCGACAGTACCAAGAGACCCAGTACTCC. Residues: CSVRQYQETQYS. V and J are TRBV29-1 and TRBJ2-5; TRBD1 might be the D (5 bases). V lost 5 bases, J lost 0 bases, and 7 bases lay in between. Germline-derived CDR1 and CDR2 are SQVTM and ANQGSEA. The length of the CDR3 is 12 residues.

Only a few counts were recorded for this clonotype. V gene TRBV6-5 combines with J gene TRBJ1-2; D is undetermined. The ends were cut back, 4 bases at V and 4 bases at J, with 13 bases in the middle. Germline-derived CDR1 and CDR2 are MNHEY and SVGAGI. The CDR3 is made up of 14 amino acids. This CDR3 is CASSSPPFSYGYTF. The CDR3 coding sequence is TGTGCCAGCAGTTCCCCCCCGTTTTCCTATGGCTACACCTTC.

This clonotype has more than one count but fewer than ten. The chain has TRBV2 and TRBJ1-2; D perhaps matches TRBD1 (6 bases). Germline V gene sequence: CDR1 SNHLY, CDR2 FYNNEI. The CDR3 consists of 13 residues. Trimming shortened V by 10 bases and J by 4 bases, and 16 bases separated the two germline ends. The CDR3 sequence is CATSGTRAYGYTF. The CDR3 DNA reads TGTGCCACCTCCGGGACACGCGCCTATGGCTACACCTTC.

The CDR3 DNA reads TGTGCCAGCTCACCGAACTTGAGCGGAGATACGCAGTATTTT. Translated: CASSPNLSGDTQYF. The rearrangement uses TRBV18 and TRBJ2-3; TRBD2 is a possible D gene (5 bases). The germline gives CDR1 KGHSH, CDR2 LQKENI. V lost 3 bases and J 5 bases, leaving 12 bases between the germline ends. The length of the CDR3 is 14 residues.

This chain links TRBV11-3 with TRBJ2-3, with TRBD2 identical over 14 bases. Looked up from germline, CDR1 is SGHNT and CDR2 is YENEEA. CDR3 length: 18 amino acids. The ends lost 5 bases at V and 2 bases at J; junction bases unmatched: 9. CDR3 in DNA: TGTGCCAGCAGCGAGGGTCGACTAGCGGGGGGGACCACAGATACGCAGTATTTT. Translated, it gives CASSEGRLAGGTTDTQYF.

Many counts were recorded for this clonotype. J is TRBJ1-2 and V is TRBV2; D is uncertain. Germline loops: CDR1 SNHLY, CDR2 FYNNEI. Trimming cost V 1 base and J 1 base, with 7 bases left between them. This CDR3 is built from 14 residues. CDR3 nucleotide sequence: TGTGCCAGCAGTGAAGTCCAGCTTAACTATGGCTACACCTTC. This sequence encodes CASSEVQLNYGYTF. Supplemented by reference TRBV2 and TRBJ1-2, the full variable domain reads EPEVTQTPSHQVTQMGQEVILRCVPISNHLYFYWYRQILGQKVEFLVSFYNNEISEKSEIFDDQFSVERPDGSNFTLKIRSTKLEDSAMYFCASSEVQLNYGYTFGSGTRLTVV.

The CDR3, as DNA: TGTGCCAGCAGCTTACGAGTAGCGGGAGCGGTCTCCTACGAGCAGTACTTC. This codes for CASSLRVAGAVSYEQYF. The genes are TRBV7-2 and TRBJ2-7; 9 nucleotides agree with TRBD2. The CDR3 sequence is 17 residues long. V gave up 2 bases and J gave up 0 bases; unmatched junction bases: 8. Germline-derived CDR1 and CDR2 are SGHTA and FQGNSA.

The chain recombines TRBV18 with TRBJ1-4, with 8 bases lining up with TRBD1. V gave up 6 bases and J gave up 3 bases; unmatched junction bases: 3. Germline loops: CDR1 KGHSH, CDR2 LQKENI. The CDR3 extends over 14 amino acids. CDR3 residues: CASSTGGPNEKLFF. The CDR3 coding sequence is TGTGCCAGCTCCACAGGGGGTCCTAATGAAAAACTGTTTTTT.

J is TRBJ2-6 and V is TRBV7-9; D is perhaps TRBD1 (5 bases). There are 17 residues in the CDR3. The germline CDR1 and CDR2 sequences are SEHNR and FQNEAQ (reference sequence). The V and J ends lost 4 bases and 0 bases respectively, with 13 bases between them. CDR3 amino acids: CASSSHQGSSGANVLTF. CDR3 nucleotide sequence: TGTGCCAGCAGCTCCCACCAGGGTAGCTCTGGGGCCAACGTCCTGACTTTC. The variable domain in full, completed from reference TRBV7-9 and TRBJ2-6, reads DTGVSQNPRHKITKRGQNVTFRCDPISEHNRLYWYRQTLGQGPEFLTYFQNEAQLEKSRLLSDRFSAERPKGSFSTLEIQRTEQGDSAMYLCASSSHQGSSGANVLTFGAGSRLTVL.

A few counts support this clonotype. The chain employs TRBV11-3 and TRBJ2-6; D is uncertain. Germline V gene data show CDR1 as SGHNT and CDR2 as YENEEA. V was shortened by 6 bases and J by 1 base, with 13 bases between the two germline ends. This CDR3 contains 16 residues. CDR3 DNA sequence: TGTGCCAGCAGTGGAATCATTAGATCTGGGGCCAACGTCCTGACTTTC. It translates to CASSGIIRSGANVLTF.

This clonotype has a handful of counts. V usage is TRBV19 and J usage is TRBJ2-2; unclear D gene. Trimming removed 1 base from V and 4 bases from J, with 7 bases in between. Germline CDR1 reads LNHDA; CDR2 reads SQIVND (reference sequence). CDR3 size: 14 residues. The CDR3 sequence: CASSIARVTGELFF. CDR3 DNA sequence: TGTGCCAGTAGTATAGCGCGTGTCACCGGGGAGCTGTTTTTT.

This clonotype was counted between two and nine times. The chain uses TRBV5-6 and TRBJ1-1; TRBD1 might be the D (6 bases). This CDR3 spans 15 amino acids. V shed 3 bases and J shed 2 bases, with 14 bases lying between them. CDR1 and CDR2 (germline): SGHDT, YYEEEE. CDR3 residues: CASSSRNRVNTEAFF. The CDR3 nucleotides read TGTGCCAGCAGCTCAAGAAACAGGGTTAACACTGAAGCTTTCTTT.